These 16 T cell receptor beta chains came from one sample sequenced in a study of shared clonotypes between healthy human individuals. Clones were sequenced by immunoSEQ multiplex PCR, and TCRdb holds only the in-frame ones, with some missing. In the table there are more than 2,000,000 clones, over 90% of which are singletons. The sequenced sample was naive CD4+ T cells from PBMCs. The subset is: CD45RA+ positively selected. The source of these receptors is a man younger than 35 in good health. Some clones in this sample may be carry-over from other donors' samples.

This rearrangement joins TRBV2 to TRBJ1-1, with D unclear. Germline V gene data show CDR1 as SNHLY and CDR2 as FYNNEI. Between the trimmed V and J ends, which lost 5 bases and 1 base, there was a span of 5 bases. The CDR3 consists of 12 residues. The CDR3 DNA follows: TGTGCCAGCAGTCGGCAGAACACTGAAGCTTTCTTT. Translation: CASSRQNTEAFF.

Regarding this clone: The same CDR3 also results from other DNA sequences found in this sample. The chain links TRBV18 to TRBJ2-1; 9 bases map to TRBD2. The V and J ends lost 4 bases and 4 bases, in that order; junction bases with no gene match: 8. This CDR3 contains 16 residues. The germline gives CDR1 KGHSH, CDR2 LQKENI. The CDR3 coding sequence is TGTGCCAGCTCACAATTAGCGGGAGTTAGTTACAATGAGCAGTTCTTC. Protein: CASSQLAGVSYNEQFF.

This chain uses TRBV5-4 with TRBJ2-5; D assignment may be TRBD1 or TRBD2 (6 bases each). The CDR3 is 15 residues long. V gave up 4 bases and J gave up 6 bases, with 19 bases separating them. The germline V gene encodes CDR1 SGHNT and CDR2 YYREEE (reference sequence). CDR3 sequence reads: CASSGGGVASQTQYF. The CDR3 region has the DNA TGTGCCAGCAGCGGGGGCGGGGTAGCCTCACAGACCCAGTACTTC.

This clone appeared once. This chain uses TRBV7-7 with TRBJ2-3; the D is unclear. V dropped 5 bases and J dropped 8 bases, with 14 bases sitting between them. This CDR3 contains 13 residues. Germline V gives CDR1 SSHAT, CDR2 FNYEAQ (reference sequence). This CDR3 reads CASSPHLAATQYF. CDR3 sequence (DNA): TGTGCCAGCAGCCCCCATTTGGCAGCTACGCAGTATTTT.

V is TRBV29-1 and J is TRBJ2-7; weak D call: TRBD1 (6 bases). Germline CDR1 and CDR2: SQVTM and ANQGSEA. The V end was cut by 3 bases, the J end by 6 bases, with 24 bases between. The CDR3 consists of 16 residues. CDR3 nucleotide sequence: TGCAGCGTTGAGGGATTCCGTGGGGGCCTTACTGCCGAGCAGTACTTC. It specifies CSVEGFRGGLTAEQYF.

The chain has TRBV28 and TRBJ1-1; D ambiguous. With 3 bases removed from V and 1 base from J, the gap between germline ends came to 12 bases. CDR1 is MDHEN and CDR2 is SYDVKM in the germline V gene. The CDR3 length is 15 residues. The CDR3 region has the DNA TGTGCCAGCAGTTTTGTTGGCGGACGGAACACTGAAGCTTTCTTT. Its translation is CASSFVGGRNTEAFF.

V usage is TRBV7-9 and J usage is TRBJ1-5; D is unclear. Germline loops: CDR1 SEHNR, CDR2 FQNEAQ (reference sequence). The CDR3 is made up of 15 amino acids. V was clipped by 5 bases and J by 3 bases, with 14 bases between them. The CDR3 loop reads CASSPPGSHNQPQHF. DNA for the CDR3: TGTGCCAGCAGCCCCCCCGGCAGTCACAATCAGCCCCAGCATTTT. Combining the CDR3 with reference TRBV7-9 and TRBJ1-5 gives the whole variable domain DTGVSQNPRHKITKRGQNVTFRCDPISEHNRLYWYRQTLGQGPEFLTYFQNEAQLEKSRLLSDRFSAERPKGSFSTLEIQRTEQGDSAMYLCASSPPGSHNQPQHFGDGTRLSIL.

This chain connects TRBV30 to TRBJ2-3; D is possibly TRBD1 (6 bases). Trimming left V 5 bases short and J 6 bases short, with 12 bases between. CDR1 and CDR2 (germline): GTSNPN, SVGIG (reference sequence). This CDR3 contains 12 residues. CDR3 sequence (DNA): TGTGCCTGGGTTACAGGGCGCGATACGCAGTATTTT. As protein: CAWVTGRDTQYF.

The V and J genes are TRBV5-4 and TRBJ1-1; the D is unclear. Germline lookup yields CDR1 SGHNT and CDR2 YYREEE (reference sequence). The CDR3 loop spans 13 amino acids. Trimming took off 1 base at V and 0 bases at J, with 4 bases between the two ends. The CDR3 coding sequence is TGTGCCAGCAGCTTGTTTCTGAACACTGAAGCTTTCTTT. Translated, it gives CASSLFLNTEAFF.

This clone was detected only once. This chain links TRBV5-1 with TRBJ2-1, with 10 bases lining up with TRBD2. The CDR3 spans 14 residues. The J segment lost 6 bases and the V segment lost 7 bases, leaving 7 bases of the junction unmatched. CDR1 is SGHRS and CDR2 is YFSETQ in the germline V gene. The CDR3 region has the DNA TGCGCCAGCCAGGCTAGCGGGAGCGGCAATGAGCAGTTCTTC. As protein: CASQASGSGNEQFF.

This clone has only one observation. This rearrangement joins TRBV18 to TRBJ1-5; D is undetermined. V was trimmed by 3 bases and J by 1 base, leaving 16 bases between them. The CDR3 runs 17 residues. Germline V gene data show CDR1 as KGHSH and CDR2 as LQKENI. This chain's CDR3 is CASSPLGPISSNQPQHF. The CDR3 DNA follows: TGTGCCAGCTCACCCCTCGGACCTATCTCAAGCAATCAGCCCCAGCATTTT.

CDR3 DNA sequence: TGTGCCAGCAGTTACTTTGGCCAGGGGAACTATGGCTACACCTTC. It yields the protein CASSYFGQGNYGYTF. V usage is TRBV6-5 and J usage is TRBJ1-2; D is perhaps TRBD1 (6 bases). Looked up from germline, CDR1 is MNHEY and CDR2 is SVGAGI. The CDR3 extends over 15 amino acids. V lost 1 base to trimming and J lost 2 bases, with 11 bases between them.

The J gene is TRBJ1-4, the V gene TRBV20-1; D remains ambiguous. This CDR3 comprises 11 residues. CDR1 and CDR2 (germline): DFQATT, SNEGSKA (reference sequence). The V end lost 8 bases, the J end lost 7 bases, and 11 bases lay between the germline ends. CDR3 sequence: CSTGWREKLFF. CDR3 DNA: TGCAGTACCGGATGGCGTGAAAAACTGTTTTTT.

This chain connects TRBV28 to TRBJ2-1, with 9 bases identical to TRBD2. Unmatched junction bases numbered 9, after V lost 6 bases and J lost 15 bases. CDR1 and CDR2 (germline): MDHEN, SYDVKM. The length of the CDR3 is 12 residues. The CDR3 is CASSNLAGETFF. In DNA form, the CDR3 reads TGTGCCAGCAGCAATTTAGCGGGAGAGACGTTCTTC.

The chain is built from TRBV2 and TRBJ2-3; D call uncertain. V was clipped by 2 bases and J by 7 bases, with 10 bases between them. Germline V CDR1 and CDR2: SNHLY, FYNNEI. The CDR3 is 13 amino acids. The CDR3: CASSEYDLNTQYF. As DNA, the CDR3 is TGTGCCAGCAGTGAATACGACCTGAATACGCAGTATTTT.

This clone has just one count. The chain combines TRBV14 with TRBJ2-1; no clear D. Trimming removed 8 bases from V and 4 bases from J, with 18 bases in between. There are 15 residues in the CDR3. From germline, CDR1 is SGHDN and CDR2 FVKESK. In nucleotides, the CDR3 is TGTGCCAGCGCGGTAGGGTTTGGGCAATACAATGAGCAGTTCTTC. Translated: CASAVGFGQYNEQFF.